Below, 32 T cell receptor beta chains from the same sample are listed, as sequenced in a study of T cell repertoires in cytomegalovirus infection. Their specific antigens are unknown. One entry per CDR3 protein, called by TCRdb with MiXCR from the reads. Among about 55,000 distinct CDR3 sequences listed, around 20% were seen once. The sequencing here drew on CD8+ T cells from cultured PBMCs, taken from culture after CMV antigen stimulation. The receptors shown here come from a human donor in good health (CMV status not recorded). Some clones in this sample may be carry-over from other donors' samples.

This chain's CDR3 is CASSLYRDGANTGELFF. The DNA for the CDR3 is TGTGCCAGCAGCTTATATCGAGACGGCGCGAACACCGGGGAGCTGTTTTTT. The chain combines TRBV11-2 with TRBJ2-2; D is unresolved. The germline V gene encodes CDR1 SGHAT and CDR2 FQNNGV. The ends were cut back, 2 bases at V and 0 bases at J, with 13 bases in the middle. The CDR3 extends over 17 amino acids. The whole variable domain, filled in from reference TRBV11-2 and TRBJ2-2, reads EAGVAQSPRYKIIEKRQSVAFWCNPISGHATLYWYQQILGQGPKLLIQFQNNGVVDDSQLPKDRFSAERLKGVDSTLKIQPAKLEDSAVYLCASSLYRDGANTGELFFGEGSRLTVL.

The chain combines TRBV7-9 with TRBJ1-1; the D gene is possibly TRBD1 (6 bases). V was cut by 7 bases and J by 1 base, with 10 bases left in between. The CDR3 length is 13 residues. The germline gives CDR1 SEHNR, CDR2 FQNEAQ (reference sequence). CDR3 loop: CASMRGANTEAFF. Here the CDR3 DNA reads TGTGCCAGCATGCGGGGGGCGAACACTGAAGCTTTCTTT. Full variable domain (missing parts from reference TRBV7-9 and TRBJ1-1): DTGVSQNPRHKITKRGQNVTFRCDPISEHNRLYWYRQTLGQGPEFLTYFQNEAQLEKSRLLSDRFSAERPKGSFSTLEIQRTEQGDSAMYLCASMRGANTEAFFGQGTRLTVV.

There are a few counts of this clonotype. The V and J genes are TRBV2 and TRBJ1-1, with no clear D. V gave up 2 bases and J gave up 5 bases, with 3 bases separating them. Germline V gene sequence: CDR1 SNHLY, CDR2 FYNNEI. The CDR3 runs 11 residues. The CDR3: CASSELTEAFF. Written as DNA, the CDR3 is TGTGCCAGCAGTGAACTAACTGAAGCTTTCTTT.

V gene TRBV7-6 combines with J gene TRBJ2-1, with D perhaps matching TRBD2 (6 bases). The CDR3 totals 14 residues. V lost 3 bases and J lost 5, with 11 bases in between. The germline CDR1 and CDR2 sequences are SGHVS and FNYEAQ. CDR3 bases: TGTGCCAGCAGCTTCTATCGCGGGGACAATGAGCAGTTCTTC. Amino acids: CASSFYRGDNEQFF. Based on the CDR3 plus reference TRBV7-6 and TRBJ2-1, the full variable domain is GAGVSQSPRYKVTKRGQDVALRCDPISGHVSLYWYRQALGQGPEFLTYFNYEAQQDKSGLPNDRFSAERPEGSISTLTIQRTEQRDSAMYRCASSFYRGDNEQFFGPGTRLTVL.

This clonotype was seen repeatedly, ten times or more. This chain connects TRBV6-1 to TRBJ1-1; D gene ambiguous. The CDR3 loop spans 14 amino acids. Deletions cut 6 bases from V and 3 bases from J, with 14 bases between. The V gene's germline CDR1 is MNHNS and CDR2 SASEGT. The CDR3 DNA follows: TGTGCCAGCAGAAGCTTTGGCGGGGACACTGAAGCTTTCTTT. It codes for CASRSFGGDTEAFF.

The chain is built from TRBV4-1 and TRBJ2-7; D perhaps matches TRBD1 (6 bases). Germline V gene data show CDR1 as MGHRA and CDR2 as YSYEKL. With 2 bases removed from V and 0 bases from J, the gap between germline ends came to 11 bases. The CDR3 extends over 15 amino acids. The CDR3 nucleotides are TGCGCCAGCAGCCAAAGCGGACAGACCTCCTACGAGCAGTACTTC. Its protein is CASSQSGQTSYEQYF.

The chain is built from TRBV7-6 and TRBJ2-5; no reliable D call. Trimming stripped 3 bases from V and 2 bases from J, with 13 bases between. Looked up from germline, CDR1 is SGHVS and CDR2 is FNYEAQ. This CDR3 is built from 15 residues. This CDR3 reads CASSFILRVQETQYF. In DNA, the CDR3 is TGTGCCAGCAGCTTTATTCTAAGGGTACAAGAGACCCAGTACTTC. Complete variable domain (other parts from reference TRBV7-6 and TRBJ2-5): GAGVSQSPRYKVTKRGQDVALRCDPISGHVSLYWYRQALGQGPEFLTYFNYEAQQDKSGLPNDRFSAERPEGSISTLTIQRTEQRDSAMYRCASSFILRVQETQYFGPGTRLLVL.

The chain recombines TRBV9 with TRBJ2-1; no reliable D call. In germline, CDR1 is SGDLS, CDR2 YYNGEE. CDR3 length equals 15 residues. Trimming stripped 0 bases from V and 4 bases from J, with 11 bases between. CDR3 protein: CASSVEGRVYNEQFF. CDR3 bases: TGTGCCAGCAGCGTAGAGGGTAGGGTGTACAATGAGCAGTTCTTC.

There are a few counts of this clonotype. J is TRBJ2-3 and V is TRBV5-4, with 10 bases matching TRBD2. The ends lost 4 bases at V and 5 bases at J; junction bases unmatched: 7. This CDR3 comprises 15 residues. CDR1 is SGHNT, CDR2 YYREEE, per germline (reference sequence). This CDR3 reads CASSQPGLAEDTQYF. CDR3 sequence (DNA): TGTGCCAGCAGCCAACCCGGACTAGCGGAAGATACGCAGTATTTT.

A few counts support this clonotype. V is TRBV4-3 and J is TRBJ1-5; 9 bases line up with TRBD1. This CDR3 region has 15 residues. The V segment lost 0 bases and the J segment 6 bases; nucleotides outside the gene matches: 3. Germline V gene lookup returns CDR1 LGHNA and CDR2 YSLEER. The CDR3 DNA reads as TGCGCCAGCAGCCAAGAACAGGGGGCAGGTCAGCCCCAGCATTTT. Residues: CASSQEQGAGQPQHF.

The table lists this clonotype with a few counts. The V gene is TRBV7-9, the J gene TRBJ2-2; D not certain. V gave up 4 bases and J gave up 0 bases, with 6 bases separating them. This CDR3 has 14 amino acids. From germline, CDR1 is SEHNR and CDR2 FQNEAQ (reference sequence). The CDR3 is CASSSTSNTGELFF. For the CDR3, the DNA is TGTGCCAGCAGCTCGACCTCGAACACCGGGGAGCTGTTTTTT.

There are a few counts of this clonotype. The chain links TRBV12-3 or TRBV12-4 to TRBJ1-6, with unresolved D. This CDR3 spans 16 amino acids. V was pared by 0 bases and J by 8 bases, with 14 bases between. For the CDR3, the DNA is TGTGCCAGCAGTTTAGCCCCGGGCCCTGGGGATTCACCCCTCCACTTT. It translates to CASSLAPGPGDSPLHF.

The V call is TRBV7-3, the J call TRBJ2-1; no clear D. The CDR3 runs 11 residues. Germline values: CDR1 SGHTA, CDR2 FQGTGA. Trimming took off 5 bases at V and 8 bases at J, with 7 bases between the two ends. CDR3 bases: TGTGCCAGCAGCGCTGGTTATGAGCAGTTCTTC. This codes for CASSAGYEQFF.

This sequence joins TRBV7-8 and TRBJ2-1, with 7 bases aligning to TRBD2. The germline V gene has CDR1 SGHVS and CDR2 FQNEAQ. The CDR3 has 15 residues. The trim removed 2 bases at V and 8 bases at J, leaving 9 bases unmatched. The chain's CDR3 is CASSLKAGRRDEQFF. The CDR3, as DNA: TGTGCCAGCAGCTTAAAAGCGGGACGGAGGGATGAGCAGTTCTTC.

The chain combines TRBV7-8 with TRBJ1-5; D is possibly TRBD1 (6 bases). Germline loops: CDR1 SGHVS, CDR2 FQNEAQ. The CDR3 consists of 15 residues. Trimming left V 4 bases short and J 5 bases short, with 15 bases between. The CDR3 reads CASSSDRRSDQPQHF. The CDR3 DNA sequence: TGTGCCAGCAGCTCGGACAGACGTTCGGATCAGCCCCAGCATTTT.

V usage is TRBV7-9 and J usage is TRBJ2-2, with D maybe TRBD2 (5 bases). Looked up from germline, CDR1 is SEHNR and CDR2 is FQNEAQ (reference sequence). V lost 11 bases, J lost 0 bases, and 16 bases lay in between. The CDR3 consists of 15 residues. CDR3 sequence: CALPRVDTNTGELFF. As DNA, the CDR3 is TGTGCCCTCCCGCGGGTAGACACGAACACCGGGGAGCTGTTTTTT. Variable domain in full (rest from reference TRBV7-9 and TRBJ2-2): DTGVSQNPRHKITKRGQNVTFRCDPISEHNRLYWYRQTLGQGPEFLTYFQNEAQLEKSRLLSDRFSAERPKGSFSTLEIQRTEQGDSAMYLCALPRVDTNTGELFFGEGSRLTVL.

This chain uses TRBV7-6 with TRBJ2-3; 11 positions agree with TRBD2. Germline CDR1 and CDR2: SGHVS and FNYEAQ. The CDR3 has 18 amino acids. The V segment lost 1 base and the J segment 0 bases; nucleotides outside the gene matches: 6. CDR3 bases: TGTGCCAGCAGCTTAGAGTACTGGACTAGCGGGAGCACAGATACGCAGTATTTT. Protein sequence: CASSLEYWTSGSTDTQYF.

J is TRBJ1-2 and V is TRBV29-1; D might be TRBD1 (6 bases). The V and J ends lost 6 bases and 3 bases respectively, with 14 bases between them. The CDR3 is made up of 13 amino acids. Per the germline V gene, CDR1 is SQVTM and CDR2 is ANQGSEA. CDR3 sequence reads: CSVYRVGDYGYTF. DNA for the CDR3: TGCAGCGTCTACAGGGTAGGGGACTATGGCTACACCTTC.

This clonotype was picked up many times. V gene TRBV7-9 combines with J gene TRBJ2-1, with unresolved D. The V and J ends lost 2 bases and 0 bases respectively, with 17 bases between them. CDR3 length: 18 residues. Germline values: CDR1 SEHNR, CDR2 FQNEAQ (reference sequence). Written as DNA, the CDR3 is TGTGCCAGCAGCTTAAGAACTTTGTCTCCACTCTCCTACAATGAGCAGTTCTTC. It codes for CASSLRTLSPLSYNEQFF. The full variable domain, completed using reference TRBV7-9 and TRBJ2-1, is DTGVSQNPRHKITKRGQNVTFRCDPISEHNRLYWYRQTLGQGPEFLTYFQNEAQLEKSRLLSDRFSAERPKGSFSTLEIQRTEQGDSAMYLCASSLRTLSPLSYNEQFFGPGTRLTVL.

A few counts support this clonotype. The chain couples TRBV6-2 or TRBV6-3 to TRBJ2-7, with D possibly TRBD1 on 5 matching bases. Between the trimmed V and J ends, which lost 6 bases and 3 bases, there was a span of 12 bases. Per germline, CDR1 MNHEY and CDR2 SVGEGT. The CDR3 length is 13 residues. CDR3: CASSTGPLYEQYF. The CDR3 coding sequence is TGTGCCAGCAGCACAGGACCTCTCTACGAGCAGTACTTC.

The rearrangement uses TRBV7-2 and TRBJ2-7; D could derive from TRBD1 or TRBD2 (5 bases each). V was clipped by 0 bases and J by 3 bases, with 15 bases between them. This CDR3 has 16 residues. In germline, CDR1 is SGHTA, CDR2 FQGNSA. As DNA, the CDR3 is TGTGCCAGCAGCTTAGCAAGCCGGGGCAAAAGCTACGAGCAGTACTTC. It translates to CASSLASRGKSYEQYF. Drawing the rest from reference TRBV7-2 and TRBJ2-7, the complete variable domain is GAGVSQSPSNKVTEKGKDVELRCDPISGHTALYWYRQSLGQGLEFLIYFQGNSAPDKSGLPSDRFSAERTGGSVSTLTIQRTQQEDSAVYLCASSLASRGKSYEQYFGPGTRLTVT.

The V gene is TRBV7-9, the J gene TRBJ2-1; 8 positions agree with TRBD2. The CDR3 has 14 amino acids. Unmatched junction bases numbered 8, after V lost 5 bases and J lost 8 bases. Germline CDR1 SEHNR, CDR2 FQNEAQ (reference sequence). Here the CDR3 reads CASSLGRALDEQFF. DNA of the CDR3: TGTGCCAGCAGCCTCGGGAGGGCCCTCGATGAGCAGTTCTTC.

At least ten counts were recorded for this clonotype. The chain recombines TRBV9 with TRBJ2-1; TRBD2 agrees at 7 bases. After removal of 4 bases from V and 7 bases from J, the junction contained 17 bases not matched to a gene. Germline V gene lookup returns CDR1 SGDLS and CDR2 YYNGEE. This CDR3 spans 17 amino acids. The CDR3 spells CASSTHAETSGVNEQFF. The CDR3, as DNA: TGTGCCAGCAGCACCCACGCGGAGACGAGCGGGGTAAATGAGCAGTTCTTC.

The chain is built from TRBV4-2 and TRBJ2-3, with 7 bases fitting TRBD2. The V and J ends lost 4 bases and 1 base, in that order; junction bases with no gene match: 5. This CDR3 contains 15 residues. Germline V CDR1 and CDR2: LGHNA, YNFKEQ. The CDR3 region has the DNA TGTGCCAGCAGCCCAAGCGGGACCGGCACAGATACGCAGTATTTT. Its protein is CASSPSGTGTDTQYF.

This clonotype was recorded only once. V and J are TRBV10-3 and TRBJ1-2, with unresolved D. Germline-derived CDR1 and CDR2 are ENHRY and SYGVKD. The CDR3 runs 11 residues. V was pared by 0 bases and J by 7 bases, with 3 bases between. The CDR3 is CAISESRGYTF. CDR3 nucleotide sequence: TGTGCCATCAGTGAGTCTCGTGGCTACACCTTC.

The V gene is TRBV7-9, the J gene TRBJ1-1; no clear D. V gave up 4 bases and J gave up 1 base, with 7 bases separating them. From germline, CDR1 is SEHNR and CDR2 FQNEAQ (reference sequence). CDR3 size: 13 residues. The CDR3 nucleotides are TGTGCCAGCAGCTCCAGGACGAACACTGAAGCTTTCTTT. It encodes CASSSRTNTEAFF.

This clonotype was counted between two and nine times. CDR3 amino acids: CASSSRETQYF. In DNA, the CDR3 is TGTGCCAGCAGCTCTAGGGAGACCCAGTACTTC. The chain carries TRBV7-2 and TRBJ2-5; D not certain. The CDR3 covers 11 residues. V shed 4 bases and J shed 5 bases, with 5 bases lying between them. Germline assignment: CDR1 SGHTA and CDR2 FQGNSA.

The J gene is TRBJ1-4, the V gene TRBV7-8, with D perhaps TRBD1 (6 bases). The CDR3 runs to 14 residues. Germline lookup yields CDR1 SGHVS and CDR2 FQNEAQ. V lost 4 bases and J 5 bases, leaving 11 bases between the germline ends. The CDR3 loop is CASSSLGQNEKLFF. The CDR3 DNA reads as TGTGCCAGCAGCTCTCTCGGACAGAATGAAAAACTGTTTTTT.

This clonotype has only a few counts. The CDR3 here is CASSLRLGQGYGYTF. The DNA of the CDR3 is TGTGCCAGCAGTCTCCGCCTCGGACAGGGATATGGCTACACCTTC. V usage is TRBV6-5 and J usage is TRBJ1-2; 8 positions match TRBD1. CDR3 length: 15 amino acids. Trimming removed 5 bases from V and 5 bases from J; junction bases left unmatched: 10. Germline CDR1 is MNHEY and CDR2 is SVGAGI.

This clonotype occurred a few times. This chain uses TRBV9 with TRBJ2-1; TRBD1 matches at 7 bases. Per the germline V gene, CDR1 is SGDLS and CDR2 is YYNGEE. The CDR3 length is 14 residues. Losses at the gene ends were 0 bases for V and 12 bases for J; bases not matched to a gene: 9. For the CDR3, the DNA is TGTGCCAGCAGCGTAGGGGGAGACAGGGATGGGCAGTTCTTC. It is translated as CASSVGGDRDGQFF. Variable domain in full (rest from reference TRBV9 and TRBJ2-1): DSGVTQTPKHLITATGQRVTLRCSPRSGDLSVYWYQQSLDQGLQFLIQYYNGEERAKGNILERFSAQQFPDLHSELNLSSLELGDSALYFCASSVGGDRDGQFFGPGTRLTVL.

The chain links TRBV27 to TRBJ1-4; D call uncertain. Germline V CDR1 and CDR2: MNHEY, SMNVEV (reference sequence). Trimming pared 3 bases from V and 8 bases from J, leaving 10 bases between. This CDR3 contains 13 residues. The chain's CDR3 is CASSFLGREKLFF. In DNA form, the CDR3 reads TGTGCCAGCAGTTTCCTGGGTCGAGAAAAACTGTTTTTT.

This clonotype has a handful of counts. The chain employs TRBV7-8 and TRBJ2-7; 9 bases line up with TRBD1. This CDR3 region has 18 residues. Germline V gene sequence: CDR1 SGHVS, CDR2 FQNEAQ. J lost 1 base, V lost 3 bases, and 13 bases had no gene match. The CDR3 protein is CASSFYRTGAEESYEQYF. CDR3 nucleotides: TGTGCCAGCAGCTTTTATAGGACAGGGGCGGAGGAGTCCTACGAGCAGTACTTC. Combining the CDR3 with reference TRBV7-8 and TRBJ2-7 gives the whole variable domain GAGVSQSPRYKVAKRGQDVALRCDPISGHVSLFWYQQALGQGPEFLTYFQNEAQLDKSGLPSDRFFAERPEGSVSTLKIQRTQQEDSAVYLCASSFYRTGAEESYEQYFGPGTRLTVT.